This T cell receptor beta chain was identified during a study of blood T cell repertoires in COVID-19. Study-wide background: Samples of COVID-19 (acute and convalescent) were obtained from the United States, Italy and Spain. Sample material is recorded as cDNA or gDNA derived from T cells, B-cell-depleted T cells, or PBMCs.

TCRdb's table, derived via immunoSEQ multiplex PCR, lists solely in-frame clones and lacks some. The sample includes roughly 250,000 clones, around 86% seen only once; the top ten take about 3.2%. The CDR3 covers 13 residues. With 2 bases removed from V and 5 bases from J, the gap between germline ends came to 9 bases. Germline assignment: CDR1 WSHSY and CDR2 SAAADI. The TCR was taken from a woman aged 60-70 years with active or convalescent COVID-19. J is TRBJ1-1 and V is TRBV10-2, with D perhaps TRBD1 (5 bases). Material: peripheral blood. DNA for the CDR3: TGCGCCAGCAGTGAGCTGGGGGGAACTGAAGCTTTCTTT. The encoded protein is CASSELGGTEAFF.